This T cell receptor (beta chain) was sequenced for a study of type 1 and type 2 diabetes patients. CDR1 is SGHRS, CDR2 YFSETQ, per germline. The CDR3 length is 13 residues. V lost 3 bases and J lost 2, with 9 bases in between. Genomic DNA was the PCR template. Amplification of the beta chain CDR3 used 30 forward and 13 reverse multiplex primers. TCRdb re-called the multiplex PCR reads with MiXCR, one entry per CDR3 protein. The data contain fewer than 350,000 distinct CDR3 sequences, approximately 45% of them singletons. This TCR was sampled from a man aged 18 to 30 with type 2 diabetes. Sequenced sample: peripheral blood mononuclear cells (PBMCs). The chain joins TRBV5-1 to TRBJ2-7; D is unclear. Written as DNA, the CDR3 is TGCGCCAGCAGCTCGGGCTTTACCTACGAGCAGTACTTC. Protein product: CASSSGFTYEQYF.